These 10 T cell receptor beta chains were sequenced from one sample in a study of OX40 agonist ivuxolimab in advanced cancers. The method was the immunoSEQ multiplex PCR assay. The immuneACCESS repertoire file appears here via TCRdb, limited to in-frame rearrangements. These files lack a portion of the clones; in checked studies, under half of the deficit traces to unresolved V genes, and the cause of the others is not known. Within this sample are 55,000 to 80,000 clones, with around 90% of them counted one time only. The ten largest clones represent 0.62% of the sample. The sample here was CD4+ or CD8+ T cells sorted from blood, taken in a trial of the OX40 agonist ivuxolimab. The receptors were sampled from an adult with an advanced solid tumor such as melanoma, head and neck, liver or kidney cancer.

V usage is TRBV6-1 and J usage is TRBJ2-2; possible D gene TRBD1, 6 bases. The V gene lost 9 bases and the J gene lost 4 bases, with 15 bases spanning the gap. This CDR3 is 14 amino acids long. Per germline, CDR1 MNHNS and CDR2 SASEGT. The CDR3 region has the DNA TGTGCCAGTGCCGGGACACCGAGCACCGGGGAGCTGTTTTTT. Translating it yields CASAGTPSTGELFF.

The rearrangement uses TRBV5-4 and TRBJ2-5; a weak D match, TRBD2 (6 bases). The germline V gene encodes CDR1 SGHNT and CDR2 YYREEE (reference sequence). CDR3 length: 16 residues. Trimming left V 3 bases short and J 4 bases short, with 19 bases between. This CDR3 is CASSSSRSLAGETQYF. The CDR3 DNA reads TGTGCCAGCAGCTCCTCGAGATCACTAGCTGGAGAGACCCAGTACTTC.

This clone was recorded a few times. Other DNA sequences in this specimen translate into the identical CDR3. The chain couples TRBV30 to TRBJ1-6; no clear D. Germline V lookup: CDR1 GTSNPN, CDR2 SVGIG (reference sequence). The CDR3 runs to 14 residues. Trimming shortened V by 5 bases and J by 7 bases, and 15 bases separated the two germline ends. CDR3 loop: CAWRRWAENSPLHF. CDR3 in DNA: TGTGCCTGGCGAAGGTGGGCCGAAAATTCACCCCTCCACTTT. Complete variable domain (other parts from reference TRBV30 and TRBJ1-6): SQTIHQWPATLVQPVGSPLSLECTVEGTSNPNLYWYRQAAGRGLQLLFYSVGIGQISSEVPQNLSASRPQDRQFILSSKKLLLSDSGFYLCAWRRWAENSPLHFGNGTRLTVT.

V is TRBV27 and J is TRBJ1-6, with D tentatively TRBD1 (6 bases). Germline assignment: CDR1 MNHEY and CDR2 SMNVEV (reference sequence). Trimming shortened V by 3 bases and J by 1 base, and 13 bases separated the two germline ends. The CDR3 runs 17 residues. The CDR3 reads CASSLSGGRSYNSPLHF. The CDR3 nucleotides are TGTGCCAGCAGTTTGTCGGGGGGCAGGTCCTATAATTCACCCCTCCACTTT.

The chain combines TRBV5-1 with TRBJ2-1, with D unresolved. The germline CDR1 and CDR2 sequences are SGHRS and YFSETQ. V gave up 4 bases and J gave up 9 bases, with 11 bases separating them. The CDR3 extends over 12 amino acids. CDR3 DNA sequence: TGCGCCAGCAGCGCGAACCAGCTTGAGCAGTTCTTC. Translated, it gives CASSANQLEQFF.

The chain joins TRBV2 to TRBJ2-7; D not resolved. There are 12 residues in the CDR3. Trimming pared 5 bases from V and 6 bases from J, leaving 11 bases between. Looked up from germline, CDR1 is SNHLY and CDR2 is FYNNEI. CDR3 amino acids: CASSSQAREQYF. DNA of the CDR3: TGTGCCAGCAGTAGCCAGGCACGCGAGCAGTACTTC.

The chain combines TRBV4-1 with TRBJ1-2; D may be TRBD1 (5 bases). This CDR3 is built from 15 residues. Germline CDR1 reads MGHRA; CDR2 reads YSYEKL. V was pared by 3 bases and J by 7 bases, with 18 bases between. The CDR3 spells CASSHPTEGNVGYTF. CDR3 sequence (DNA): TGCGCCAGCAGCCACCCGACGGAGGGGAATGTTGGCTACACCTTC.

This rearrangement joins TRBV5-1 to TRBJ2-3; D is uncertain. Germline CDR1 is SGHRS and CDR2 is YFSETQ. The CDR3 has 14 amino acids. V was shortened by 1 base and J by 1 base, with 7 bases between the two germline ends. CDR3 residues: CASSLRPRTDTQYF. Written as DNA, the CDR3 is TGCGCCAGCAGCTTGCGTCCTCGCACAGATACGCAGTATTTT.

The V gene is TRBV6-6, the J gene TRBJ2-1; D remains ambiguous. V shed 2 bases and J shed 12 bases, with 14 bases lying between them. The CDR3 is 13 amino acids. Germline V lookup: CDR1 MNHNY, CDR2 SVGAGI (reference sequence). The CDR3 sequence is CASSYPGRPGQFF. For the CDR3, the DNA is TGTGCCAGCAGTTACCCCGGGCGCCCAGGGCAGTTCTTC.

This sequence joins TRBV6-1 and TRBJ2-1, with 7 positions matching TRBD2. Germline CDR1 and CDR2: MNHNS and SASEGT. The V gene end was trimmed by 2 bases and the J gene end by 0 bases; junction bases not matched to a gene: 1. The CDR3 has 15 amino acids. The CDR3 coding sequence is TGTGCCAGCAGTGAAAGCGGGAACTCCTACAATGAGCAGTTCTTC. The encoded protein is CASSESGNSYNEQFF.